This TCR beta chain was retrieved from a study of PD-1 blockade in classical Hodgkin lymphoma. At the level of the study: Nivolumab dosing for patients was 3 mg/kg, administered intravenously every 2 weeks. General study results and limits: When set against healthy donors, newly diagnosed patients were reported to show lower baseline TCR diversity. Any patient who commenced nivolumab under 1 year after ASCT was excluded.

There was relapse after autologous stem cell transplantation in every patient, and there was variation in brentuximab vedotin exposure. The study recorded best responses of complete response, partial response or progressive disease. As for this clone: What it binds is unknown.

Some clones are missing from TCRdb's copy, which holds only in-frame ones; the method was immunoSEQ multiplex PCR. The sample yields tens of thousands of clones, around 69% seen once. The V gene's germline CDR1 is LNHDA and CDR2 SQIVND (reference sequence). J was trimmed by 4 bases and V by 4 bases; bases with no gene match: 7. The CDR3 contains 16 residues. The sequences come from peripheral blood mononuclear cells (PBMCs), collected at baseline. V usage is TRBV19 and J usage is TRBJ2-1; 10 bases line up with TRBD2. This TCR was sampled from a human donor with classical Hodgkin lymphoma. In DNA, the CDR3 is TGTGCCAGTAGTAGCAGGAGCGGGGGGGTTTACAATGAGCAGTTCTTC. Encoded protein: CASSSRSGGVYNEQFF.